The 29 T cell receptor beta chains below were found in one sample sequenced in a study of CD8 T cells in Susac syndrome. Reverse transcription of roughly 0.45 to 1 ug RNA was carried out with random hexamers. TCRdb reprocessed the immunoSEQ multiplex PCR reads via MiXCR and lists one record per CDR3 protein. The table records about 300,000 distinct CDR3 sequences, about 82% of them present only once. The sample consisted of CD8+ T cells from PBMCs. The receptors shown here come from a human donor with multiple sclerosis.

The chain recombines TRBV29-1 with TRBJ2-3; D gene ambiguous. The ends were cut back, 7 bases at V and 1 base at J, with 12 bases in the middle. Germline values: CDR1 SQVTM, CDR2 ANQGSEA. CDR3 length equals 13 residues. CDR3 DNA sequence: TGCAGCGCTCTGGCACCCGGCACAGATACGCAGTATTTT. Amino acids: CSALAPGTDTQYF.

The chain has TRBV28 and TRBJ2-7; D unclear. V shed 5 bases and J shed 7 bases, with 12 bases lying between them. CDR3 length: 12 residues. Germline V gene lookup returns CDR1 MDHEN and CDR2 SYDVKM. CDR3 nucleotides: TGTGCCAGCAGTACTTTTCTGGGGGAGCAGTACTTC. Translating it yields CASSTFLGEQYF.

The rearrangement joins TRBV19 to TRBJ2-1; either TRBD1 or TRBD2 may supply D (6 bases each). The CDR3 covers 16 residues. V lost 6 bases and J 2 bases, leaving 17 bases between the germline ends. Germline CDR1 reads LNHDA; CDR2 reads SQIVND (reference sequence). CDR3 DNA sequence: TGTGCCAGTAGACTTACAGGGACTTCTGCCTACAATGAGCAGTTCTTC. Protein: CASRLTGTSAYNEQFF.

V and J are TRBV29-1 and TRBJ2-7; 10 bases match TRBD1. The CDR3 sequence is 12 residues long. CDR1 and CDR2 from the germline V gene are SQVTM and ANQGSEA. The trim removed 7 bases at V and 6 bases at J, leaving 6 bases unmatched. The CDR3 DNA sequence: TGCAGCGGCCGGGACAGGGGAGCCGAGCAGTACTTC. The encoded protein is CSGRDRGAEQYF.

V is TRBV4-3 and J is TRBJ2-5; 8 bases map to TRBD2. Trimming removed 4 bases from V and 4 bases from J; junction bases left unmatched: 2. Germline values: CDR1 LGHNA, CDR2 YSLEER. This CDR3 region has 13 residues. CDR3 protein: CASSRLAGETQYF. DNA for the CDR3: TGCGCCAGCAGCCGTCTAGCGGGAGAGACCCAGTACTTC.

The chain links TRBV24-1 to TRBJ2-3; D gene uncertain. Between the trimmed V and J ends, which lost 5 bases and 4 bases, there was a span of 6 bases. The CDR3 spans 12 residues. The germline CDR1 and CDR2 sequences are KGHDR and SFDVKD. The CDR3 region is CATSVTADTQYF. The CDR3 nucleotides are TGTGCCACCAGTGTAACAGCAGATACGCAGTATTTT.

The CDR3 DNA reads as TGCGCCAGCAGCCAAGATTTGGCAGGGTTATTCTCTGAAGCTTTCTTT. It encodes CASSQDLAGLFSEAFF. V gene TRBV4-3 combines with J gene TRBJ1-1; possible D gene TRBD1, 5 bases. V gave up 0 bases and J gave up 6 bases, with 17 bases separating them. The CDR3 has 16 residues. Germline-derived CDR1 and CDR2 are LGHNA and YSLEER.

The chain joins TRBV20-1 to TRBJ2-7; 7 bases match TRBD2. In germline, CDR1 is DFQATT, CDR2 SNEGSKA (reference sequence). CDR3 length equals 17 residues. The CDR3: CSTYGAGASISSYEQYF. The CDR3 DNA is TGCAGCACTTACGGGGCGGGAGCCTCCATCTCCTCCTACGAGCAGTACTTC.

This clonotype was detected once. DNA of the CDR3: TGTGCCAGCAGCCAAAAGGGGGCTGGGGCCAACGTCCTGACTTTC. It codes for CASSQKGAGANVLTF. This chain uses TRBV9 with TRBJ2-6; TRBD1 is a possible D gene (6 bases). There are 15 residues in the CDR3. Trimming shortened V by 4 bases and J by 2 bases, and 10 bases separated the two germline ends. Germline V gene lookup returns CDR1 SGDLS and CDR2 YYNGEE.

The V and J genes are TRBV7-9 and TRBJ2-7; a weak D match, TRBD1 (5 bases). Germline lookup yields CDR1 SEHNR and CDR2 FQNEAQ (reference sequence). The V end was cut by 5 bases, the J end by 4 bases, with 24 bases between. The CDR3 loop spans 17 amino acids. The CDR3 protein is CASSPEVAAGPFYEQYF. DNA of the CDR3: TGTGCCAGCAGCCCCGAGGTTGCGGCAGGGCCTTTTTACGAGCAGTACTTC.

V usage is TRBV19 and J usage is TRBJ2-2; D unresolved. This CDR3 has 17 residues. Germline loops: CDR1 LNHDA, CDR2 SQIVND (reference sequence). V gave up 6 bases and J gave up 0 bases, with 17 bases separating them. CDR3 DNA: TGTGCCAGTAGCCCTCCAAGGACGGCCTCGAACACCGGGGAGCTGTTTTTT. It specifies CASSPPRTASNTGELFF.

The chain recombines TRBV11-2 with TRBJ2-7; tentative D call: TRBD1 (6 bases). Per the germline V gene, CDR1 is SGHAT and CDR2 is FQNNGV. The CDR3 loop spans 14 amino acids. V was trimmed by 5 bases and J by 5 bases, leaving 16 bases between them. The CDR3 loop is CASSPQRTVDEQYF. The CDR3 DNA reads TGTGCCAGCAGCCCCCAGCGGACAGTTGACGAGCAGTACTTC.

This clonotype was counted only a few times. This chain joins TRBV6-5 and TRBJ2-2; D remains ambiguous. V lost 2 bases and J 0 bases, leaving 7 bases between the germline ends. The germline CDR1 and CDR2 sequences are MNHEY and SVGAGI. The length of the CDR3 is 15 residues. CDR3 in DNA: TGTGCCAGCAGTTACGGCGCGACGAACACCGGGGAGCTGTTTTTT. Its protein is CASSYGATNTGELFF.

The chain uses TRBV24-1 and TRBJ2-7; D tentatively reads TRBD1 or TRBD2 (5 bases each). V lost 4 bases, J lost 2 bases, and 11 bases lay in between. Germline V gene sequence: CDR1 KGHDR, CDR2 SFDVKD. The CDR3 sequence is 14 residues long. The CDR3 is CATSEAGDAYEQYF. In nucleotides, the CDR3 is TGTGCCACCAGTGAGGCCGGGGACGCCTACGAGCAGTACTTC.

The chain employs TRBV6-6 and TRBJ2-3; maybe TRBD1 (6 bases). With 6 bases removed from V and 2 bases from J, the gap between germline ends came to 12 bases. Germline V lookup: CDR1 MNHNY, CDR2 SVGAGI (reference sequence). The CDR3 sequence is 14 residues long. CDR3 loop: CASRLQGDTDTQYF. CDR3 DNA sequence: TGTGCCAGCAGGCTACAGGGAGACACAGATACGCAGTATTTT.

This chain connects TRBV19 to TRBJ2-1; 11 positions match TRBD2. Germline loops: CDR1 LNHDA, CDR2 SQIVND (reference sequence). There are 16 residues in the CDR3. V shed 4 bases, J shed 7 bases, and the junction held 9 bases outside the gene matches. The CDR3 DNA reads as TGTGCCAGTAGTACCATACTAGCGGGAGTCAAGAATGAGCAGTTCTTC. It codes for CASSTILAGVKNEQFF.

The chain carries TRBV5-5 and TRBJ2-1; D gene uncertain. The V end was cut by 0 bases, the J end by 8 bases, with 9 bases between. This CDR3 is 13 amino acids long. Germline V gene data show CDR1 as SGHKS and CDR2 as YYEKEE (reference sequence). CDR3 sequence reads: CASSLDSLDEQFF. DNA for the CDR3: TGTGCCAGCAGCTTGGATTCCTTGGATGAGCAGTTCTTC.

The chain joins TRBV27 to TRBJ1-5; D call uncertain. CDR3 length: 14 residues. The germline V and J ends were trimmed by 4 bases and 0 bases, with 7 bases remaining between them. Germline loops: CDR1 MNHEY, CDR2 SMNVEV (reference sequence). The CDR3 protein is CASSSLLSNQPQHF. CDR3 bases: TGTGCCAGCAGTTCCCTCCTTAGCAATCAGCCCCAGCATTTT.

The rearrangement joins TRBV6-6 to TRBJ1-2, with a weak D call TRBD1 (6 bases). V was clipped by 6 bases and J by 5 bases, with 19 bases between them. This CDR3 comprises 15 residues. Germline CDR1 and CDR2: MNHNY and SVGAGI (reference sequence). CDR3 sequence reads: CASSPQGNDIYGYTF. The DNA for the CDR3 is TGTGCCAGCAGCCCACAGGGCAACGACATATATGGCTACACCTTC.

The chain couples TRBV7-6 to TRBJ2-1; tentative D call: TRBD1 (5 bases). V lost 5 bases and J 9 bases, leaving 17 bases between the germline ends. This CDR3 has 14 amino acids. The germline CDR1 and CDR2 sequences are SGHVS and FNYEAQ. The CDR3 loop reads CASSGAGYRGEQFF. CDR3 DNA sequence: TGTGCCAGCAGCGGGGCTGGGTATCGAGGTGAGCAGTTCTTC.

The gene calls are TRBV15 and TRBJ2-1; 13 bases map to TRBD2. Unmatched junction bases numbered 2, after V lost 1 base and J lost 8 bases. The germline gives CDR1 LNHNV, CDR2 YYDKDF (reference sequence). This CDR3 is 15 amino acids long. DNA for the CDR3: TGTGCCACCAGCAGAGGACTAGCGGGAGGCTATGAGCAGTTCTTC. Translated: CATSRGLAGGYEQFF.

The V and J genes are TRBV7-9 and TRBJ2-7; possibly TRBD1 or TRBD2 for D (5 bases each). CDR3 size: 13 residues. The germline V gene has CDR1 SEHNR and CDR2 FQNEAQ (reference sequence). The V gene lost 4 bases and the J gene lost 5 bases, with 12 bases spanning the gap. The CDR3 DNA is TGTGCCAGCAGCTCGGGGCGAGGGGACGAGCAGTACTTC. Protein product: CASSSGRGDEQYF.

The rearrangement links TRBV6-2 or TRBV6-3 to TRBJ2-7, with D possibly TRBD2 on 6 matching bases. The V gene lost 6 bases and the J gene lost 2 bases, with 14 bases spanning the gap. The germline gives CDR1 MNHEY, CDR2 SVGEGT. The CDR3 runs to 14 residues. This CDR3 is CASSKRDLPYEQYF. The CDR3 bases are TGTGCCAGCAGCAAACGGGACTTACCCTACGAGCAGTACTTC.

J is TRBJ2-5 and V is TRBV4-3, with 8 bases identical to TRBD1. J gave up 5 bases and V 0 bases, and 11 bases lay outside the gene matches. This CDR3 is 17 amino acids long. Looked up from germline, CDR1 is LGHNA and CDR2 is YSLEER. This chain's CDR3 is CASSQDREPRGQETQYF. The CDR3 DNA follows: TGCGCCAGCAGCCAAGATCGGGAACCCAGGGGGCAGGAGACCCAGTACTTC.

In nucleotides, the CDR3 is TGTGCCAGCAGCTTCTTTCCCGGGGAGCTGTTTTTT. Translating gives CASSFFPGELFF. The gene calls are TRBV7-3 and TRBJ2-2; no reliable D call. This CDR3 region has 12 residues. Trimming took 3 bases from V and 6 from J, leaving 5 bases between them. Germline CDR1 is SGHTA and CDR2 is FQGTGA.

This chain links TRBV28 with TRBJ2-1; TRBD2 matches at 7 bases. V shed 10 bases, J shed 6 bases, and the junction held 9 bases outside the gene matches. Germline V gene sequence: CDR1 MDHEN, CDR2 SYDVKM. The CDR3 is 13 amino acids. This chain's CDR3 is CATTGGGLNEQFF. The CDR3 bases are TGTGCCACAACCGGGGGAGGGCTCAATGAGCAGTTCTTC.

The V and J genes are TRBV20-1 and TRBJ2-1; 13 nucleotides match TRBD2. Germline V CDR1 and CDR2: DFQATT, SNEGSKA (reference sequence). The CDR3 is 14 residues long. J was trimmed by 10 bases and V by 6 bases; bases with no gene match: 9. The CDR3 spells CSASSGTSGNEQFF. CDR3 in DNA: TGCAGTGCCTCATCCGGGACTAGCGGGAACGAGCAGTTCTTC.

This chain uses TRBV7-9 with TRBJ2-1; TRBD2 aligns across 10 bases. The CDR3 extends over 14 amino acids. V gave up 8 bases and J gave up 7 bases; unmatched junction bases: 8. From germline, CDR1 is SEHNR and CDR2 FQNEAQ (reference sequence). CDR3 coding DNA: TGTGCCAGCCGACACGGACTAGCGGTAAATGAGCAGTTCTTC. Amino acids: CASRHGLAVNEQFF. Full variable domain (missing parts from reference TRBV7-9 and TRBJ2-1): DTGVSQNPRHKITKRGQNVTFRCDPISEHNRLYWYRQTLGQGPEFLTYFQNEAQLEKSRLLSDRFSAERPKGSFSTLEIQRTEQGDSAMYLCASRHGLAVNEQFFGPGTRLTVL.

V gene TRBV2 combines with J gene TRBJ2-1; 8 bases line up with TRBD2. The germline CDR1 and CDR2 sequences are SNHLY and FYNNEI. The junction had 7 bases not matched to a gene; V was cut back by 6 bases and J by 3 bases. This CDR3 spans 15 amino acids. The CDR3 is CASRDSGIVYNEQFF. CDR3 coding DNA: TGTGCCAGCAGGGATAGCGGGATCGTCTACAATGAGCAGTTCTTC.